These 5 T cell receptor beta chains were sequenced from one sample in a study of T cell responses to AZD1222 COVID-19 vaccine. Libraries were prepared by immunoSEQ multiplex PCR; TCRdb keeps only in-frame clonotypes and omits some of them. Of over 150,000 clones detected, roughly 92% appear once; the ten largest clones hold 1.6%. The sample was peripheral blood, taken on day 0 of AZD1222 vaccination. These receptors came from an adult in good health.

The chain recombines TRBV6-5 with TRBJ2-3, with 10 bases aligning to TRBD1. The CDR3 is 15 residues long. With V trimmed by 8 bases and J by 5 bases, 10 bases remained unmatched. Germline CDR1 reads MNHEY; CDR2 reads SVGAGI. The chain's CDR3 is CASGLTGGLGDTQYF. In DNA, the CDR3 is TGTGCCAGCGGCTTGACAGGGGGCTTGGGAGATACGCAGTATTTT.

The chain has TRBV4-1 and TRBJ2-3; 7 bases map to TRBD2. The CDR3 sequence is 15 residues long. Germline-derived CDR1 and CDR2 are MGHRA and YSYEKL. V gave up 4 bases and J gave up 3 bases; unmatched junction bases: 7. CDR3 coding DNA: TGCGCCAGCAGCCTCCGACTCGGGGGGACAGATACGCAGTATTTT. Protein product: CASSLRLGGTDTQYF.

The sample holds a few counts of this clone. The gene calls are TRBV5-1 and TRBJ1-5; no reliable D call. CDR3 length: 16 amino acids. Per germline, CDR1 SGHRS and CDR2 YFSETQ. Trimming stripped 4 bases from V and 7 bases from J, with 21 bases between. The CDR3 is CASSPGWGVWGQPQHF. Written as DNA, the CDR3 is TGCGCCAGCAGCCCCGGCTGGGGAGTCTGGGGACAGCCCCAGCATTTT. The full variable domain, rest sourced from reference TRBV5-1 and TRBJ1-5, is KAGVTQTPRYLIKTRGQQVTLSCSPISGHRSVSWYQQTPGQGLQFLFEYFSETQRNKGNFPGRFSGRQFSNSRSEMNVSTLELGDSALYLCASSPGWGVWGQPQHFGDGTRLSIL.

As DNA, the CDR3 is TGCGCCAGCAGTGAGTCTGGAGCGGGAGCCTACGAGCAGTACTTC. It translates to CASSESGAGAYEQYF. The V call is TRBV10-2, the J call TRBJ2-7, with TRBD2 matching over 8 bases. J gave up 2 bases and V 0 bases, and 3 bases lay outside the gene matches. The CDR3 length is 15 residues. Looked up from germline, CDR1 is WSHSY and CDR2 is SAAADI.

The rearrangement links TRBV18 to TRBJ1-1; 8 nucleotides line up with TRBD1. The length of the CDR3 is 14 residues. Losses at the gene ends were 4 bases for V and 5 bases for J; bases not matched to a gene: 6. CDR1 KGHSH and CDR2 LQKENI come from the germline V gene. CDR3: CASSQDRVWTEAFF. The CDR3 DNA is TGTGCCAGCTCACAGGACAGGGTTTGGACTGAAGCTTTCTTT.